This TCR beta chain emerged from a study of T cell responses to AZD1222 COVID-19 vaccine. Points from the study as a whole: Donors were largely white British and mainly female; clonal diversity was possibly underestimated. The CD4 TCRs associated with vaccination extended across spike and predominated at 160-218 and 743-854. Repertoires were sampled only after the peak T cell response.

Deletions cut 0 bases from V and 2 bases from J, with 8 bases between. The CDR3 totals 15 residues. Germline CDR1 reads LGHDT; CDR2 reads YNNKEL (reference sequence). To note about this clone: What it binds is not known.

Clones were sequenced by immunoSEQ multiplex PCR, and TCRdb holds only the in-frame ones, with some missing. Here the sample spans tens of thousands of clones, about 74% being singletons. The source is an adult in good health. This specimen was peripheral blood, taken on day 0 of AZD1222 vaccination. The rearrangement joins TRBV3-1 (or the pseudogene TRBV3-2) to TRBJ1-3; D unclear. The CDR3 coding sequence is TGTGCCAGCAGCCAAGACCTGGGAACTGGAAACACCATATATTTT. Its protein product is CASSQDLGTGNTIYF.